This T cell receptor (beta chain) was recovered during a study of blood T cell repertoires in COVID-19. In the study overall: Among Cohort 3 donors, those recovered had two negative PCRs, clearance, or symptom resolution.

The CDR3 covers 14 residues. With V trimmed by 4 bases and J by 5 bases, 5 bases remained unmatched. The germline CDR1 and CDR2 sequences are MDHEN and SYDVKM. Data came from immunoSEQ multiplex PCR; TCRdb stores just in-frame clones and leaves some out. The sample has roughly 150,000 clones; around three quarters are singletons. The sequence was collected from a woman between 65 and 79 years old in a cohort exposed to, infected with or recovered from COVID-19 (not recorded which). The chain employs TRBV28 and TRBJ2-7; the match to TRBD1 covers 10 bases. The sample comprised PBMCs or T cells enriched from blood (not recorded which). This chain's CDR3 is CASSSGQGIHEQYF. In DNA, the CDR3 is TGTGCCAGCAGTTCGGGACAGGGGATCCACGAGCAGTACTTC.